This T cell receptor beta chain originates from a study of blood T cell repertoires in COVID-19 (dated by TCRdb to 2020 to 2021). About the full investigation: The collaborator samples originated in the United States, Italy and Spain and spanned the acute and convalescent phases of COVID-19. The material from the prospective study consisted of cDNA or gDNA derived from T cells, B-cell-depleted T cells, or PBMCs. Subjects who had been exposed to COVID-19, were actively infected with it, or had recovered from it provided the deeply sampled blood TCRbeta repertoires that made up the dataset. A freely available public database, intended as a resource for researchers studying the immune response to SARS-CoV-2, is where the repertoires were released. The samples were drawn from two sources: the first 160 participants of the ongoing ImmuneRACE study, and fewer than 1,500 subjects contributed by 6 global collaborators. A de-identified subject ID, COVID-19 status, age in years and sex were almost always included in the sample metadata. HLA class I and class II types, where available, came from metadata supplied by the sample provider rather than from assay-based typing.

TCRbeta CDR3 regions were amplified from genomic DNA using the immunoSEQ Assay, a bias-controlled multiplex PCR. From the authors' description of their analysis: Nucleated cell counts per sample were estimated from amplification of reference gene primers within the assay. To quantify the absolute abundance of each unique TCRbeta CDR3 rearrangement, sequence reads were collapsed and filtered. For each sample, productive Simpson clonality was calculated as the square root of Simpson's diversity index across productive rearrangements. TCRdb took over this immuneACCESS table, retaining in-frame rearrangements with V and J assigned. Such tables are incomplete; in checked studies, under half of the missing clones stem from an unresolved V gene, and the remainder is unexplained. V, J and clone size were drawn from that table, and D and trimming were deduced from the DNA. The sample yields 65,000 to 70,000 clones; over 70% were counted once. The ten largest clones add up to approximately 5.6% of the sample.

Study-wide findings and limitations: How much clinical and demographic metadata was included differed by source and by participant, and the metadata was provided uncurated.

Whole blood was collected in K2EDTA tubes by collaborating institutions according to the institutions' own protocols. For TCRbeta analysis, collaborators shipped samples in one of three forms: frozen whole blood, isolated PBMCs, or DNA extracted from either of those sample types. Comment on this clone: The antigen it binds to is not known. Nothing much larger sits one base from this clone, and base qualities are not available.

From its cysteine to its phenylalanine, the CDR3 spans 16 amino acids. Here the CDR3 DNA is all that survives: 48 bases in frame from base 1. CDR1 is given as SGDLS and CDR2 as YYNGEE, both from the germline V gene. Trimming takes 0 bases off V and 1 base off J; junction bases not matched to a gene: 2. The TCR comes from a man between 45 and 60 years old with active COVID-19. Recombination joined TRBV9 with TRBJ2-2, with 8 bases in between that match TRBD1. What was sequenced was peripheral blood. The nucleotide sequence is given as TGTGCCAGCAGCGTAGGACAGGGGTTGAACACCGGGGAGCTGTTTTTT. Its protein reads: CASSVGQGLNTGELFF.